This TCR beta chain was profiled in a study of TIL therapy for anti-PD-1-resistant metastatic lung cancer. Sequencing used immunoSEQ v3. Survey-level samples got some 2 million read pairs; deep-level samples got about 5-6.5 million. Clones were sequenced by immunoSEQ multiplex PCR, and TCRdb holds only the in-frame ones, with some missing. In the table there are 50,000 to 60,000 clones, about two thirds of which are singletons. Germline V gene lookup returns CDR1 SGHAT and CDR2 FQNNGV. The CDR3 runs 17 residues. The junction had 12 bases not matched to a gene; V was cut back by 3 bases and J by 5 bases. Time point here: pre-treatment sample, taken before nivolumab and TIL therapy. Tumor tissue came from excised metastases, mostly pleural nodules or supraclavicular lymph nodes.

Material: tumor tissue, obtained at baseline. The chain links TRBV11-2 to TRBJ1-4, with TRBD1 identical over 7 bases. The sequence was collected from a person aged 25-85 years with non-small cell lung cancer. Written as DNA, the CDR3 is TGTGCCAGCAGCTTGCTGGGTAGGGGGCGATACAATGAAAAACTGTTTTTT. Translated, it gives CASSLLGRGRYNEKLFF.